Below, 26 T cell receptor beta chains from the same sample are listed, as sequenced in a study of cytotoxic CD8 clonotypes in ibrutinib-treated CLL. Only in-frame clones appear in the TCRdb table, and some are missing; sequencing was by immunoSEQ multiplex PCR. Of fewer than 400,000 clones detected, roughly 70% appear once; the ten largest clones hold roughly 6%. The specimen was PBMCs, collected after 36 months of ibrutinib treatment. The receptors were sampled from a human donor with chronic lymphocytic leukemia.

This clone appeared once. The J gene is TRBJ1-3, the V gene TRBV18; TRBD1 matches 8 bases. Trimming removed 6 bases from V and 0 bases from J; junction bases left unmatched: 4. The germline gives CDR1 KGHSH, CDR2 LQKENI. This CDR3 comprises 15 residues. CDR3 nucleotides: TGTGCCAGCTCCCGGACAGGGAACTCTGGAAACACCATATATTTT. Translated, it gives CASSRTGNSGNTIYF.

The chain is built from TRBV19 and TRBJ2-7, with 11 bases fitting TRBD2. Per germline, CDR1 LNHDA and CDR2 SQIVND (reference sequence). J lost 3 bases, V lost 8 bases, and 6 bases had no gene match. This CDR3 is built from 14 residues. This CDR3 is CASSRLAGFYEQYF. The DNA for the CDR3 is TGTGCCAGTTCCCGACTAGCGGGATTCTACGAGCAGTACTTC.

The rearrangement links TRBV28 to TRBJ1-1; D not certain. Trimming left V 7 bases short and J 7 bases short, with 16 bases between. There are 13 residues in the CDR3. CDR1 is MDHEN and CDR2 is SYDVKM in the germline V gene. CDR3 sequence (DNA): TGTGCCAGCAACCGACCTCCCAGCAGTGAAGCTTTCTTT. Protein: CASNRPPSSEAFF.

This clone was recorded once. The CDR3 bases are TGCAGCGTTAACCCGCGCTCCCGAGAGGGGGAGCAGTTCTTC. It is translated as CSVNPRSREGEQFF. The rearrangement links TRBV29-1 to TRBJ2-1; the D call may be TRBD1 or TRBD2 (5 bases each). Trimming cost V 5 bases and J 10 bases, with 21 bases left between them. The CDR3 loop spans 14 amino acids. Germline CDR1 reads SQVTM; CDR2 reads ANQGSEA.

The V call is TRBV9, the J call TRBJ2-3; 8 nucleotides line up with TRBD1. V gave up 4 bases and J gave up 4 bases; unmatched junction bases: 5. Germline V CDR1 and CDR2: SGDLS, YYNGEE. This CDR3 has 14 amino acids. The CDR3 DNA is TGTGCCAGCAGCACCCAGACAGGGGCAGATACGCAGTATTTT. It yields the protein CASSTQTGADTQYF.

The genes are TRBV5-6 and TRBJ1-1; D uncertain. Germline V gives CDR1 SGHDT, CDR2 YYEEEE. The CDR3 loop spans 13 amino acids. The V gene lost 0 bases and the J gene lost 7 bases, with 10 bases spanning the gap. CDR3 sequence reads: CASSLEGEVEAFF. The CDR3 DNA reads TGTGCCAGCAGCTTGGAGGGAGAGGTTGAAGCTTTCTTT. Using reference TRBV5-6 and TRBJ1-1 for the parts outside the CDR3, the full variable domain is DAGVTQSPTHLIKTRGQQVTLRCSPKSGHDTVSWYQQALGQGPQFIFQYYEEEERQRGNFPDRFSGHQFPNYSSELNVNALLLGDSALYLCASSLEGEVEAFFGQGTRLTVV.

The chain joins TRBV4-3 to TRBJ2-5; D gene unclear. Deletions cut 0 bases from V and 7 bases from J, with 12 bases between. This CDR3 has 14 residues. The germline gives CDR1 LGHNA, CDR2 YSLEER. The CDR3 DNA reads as TGCGCCAGCAGCCAAGATTTCGGAGCTCGGACCCAGTACTTC. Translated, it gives CASSQDFGARTQYF.

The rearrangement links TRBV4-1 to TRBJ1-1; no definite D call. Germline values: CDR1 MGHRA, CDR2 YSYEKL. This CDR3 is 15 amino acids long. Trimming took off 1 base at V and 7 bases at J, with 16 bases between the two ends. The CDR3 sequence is CASSQGRSPRGEAFF. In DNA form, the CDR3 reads TGCGCCAGCAGCCAAGGAAGATCCCCCCGAGGTGAAGCTTTCTTT.

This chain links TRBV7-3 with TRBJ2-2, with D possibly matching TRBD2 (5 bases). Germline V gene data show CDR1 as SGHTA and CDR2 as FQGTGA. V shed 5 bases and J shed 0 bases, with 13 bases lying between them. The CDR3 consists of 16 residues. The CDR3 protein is CASSDSAEANTGELFF. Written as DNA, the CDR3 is TGTGCCAGCAGCGACTCAGCGGAGGCGAACACCGGGGAGCTGTTTTTT.

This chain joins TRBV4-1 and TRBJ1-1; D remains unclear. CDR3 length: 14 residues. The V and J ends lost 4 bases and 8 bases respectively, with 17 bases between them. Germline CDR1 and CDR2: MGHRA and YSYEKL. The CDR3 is CASSPDEGLDEAFF. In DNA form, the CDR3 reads TGCGCCAGCAGCCCCGACGAGGGCCTCGACGAAGCTTTCTTT.

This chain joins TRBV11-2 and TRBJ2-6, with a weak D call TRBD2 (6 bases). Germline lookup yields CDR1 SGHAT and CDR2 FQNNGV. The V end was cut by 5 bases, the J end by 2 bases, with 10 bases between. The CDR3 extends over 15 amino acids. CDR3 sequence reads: CASSPGDAGANVLTF. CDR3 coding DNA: TGTGCCAGCAGCCCGGGGGATGCTGGGGCCAACGTCCTGACTTTC.

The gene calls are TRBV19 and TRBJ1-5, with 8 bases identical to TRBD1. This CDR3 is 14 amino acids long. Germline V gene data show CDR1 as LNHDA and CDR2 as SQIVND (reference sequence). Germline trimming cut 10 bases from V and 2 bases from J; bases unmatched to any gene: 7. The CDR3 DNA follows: TGTGCCACCACAGGGGGGTCGGGCAATCAGCCCCAGCATTTT. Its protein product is CATTGGSGNQPQHF.

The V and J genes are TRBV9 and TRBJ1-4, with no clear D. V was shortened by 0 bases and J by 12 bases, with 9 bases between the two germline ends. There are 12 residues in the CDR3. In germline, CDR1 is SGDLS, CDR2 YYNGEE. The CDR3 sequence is CASSVGGRELFF. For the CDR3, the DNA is TGTGCCAGCAGCGTAGGAGGGAGAGAACTGTTTTTT.

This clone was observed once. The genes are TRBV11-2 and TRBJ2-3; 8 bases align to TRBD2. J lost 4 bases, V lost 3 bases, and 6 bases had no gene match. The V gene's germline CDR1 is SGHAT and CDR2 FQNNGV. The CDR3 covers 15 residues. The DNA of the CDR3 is TGTGCCAGCAGCTTTTATCGGGGGGGGTCAGATACGCAGTATTTT. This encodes CASSFYRGGSDTQYF.

The CDR3 sequence is CATSRDQWAEQYF. In DNA, the CDR3 is TGTGCCACCAGCAGAGATCAATGGGCCGAGCAGTACTTC. The chain is built from TRBV15 and TRBJ2-7, with D uncertain. The germline V and J ends were trimmed by 0 bases and 6 bases, with 9 bases remaining between them. The germline CDR1 and CDR2 sequences are LNHNV and YYDKDF (reference sequence). This CDR3 spans 13 amino acids.

The CDR3 is CASRGGYQETQYF. DNA for the CDR3: TGTGCCAGCAGGGGCGGGTACCAAGAGACCCAGTACTTC. The chain combines TRBV6-5 with TRBJ2-5, with D tentatively TRBD2 (5 bases). The CDR3 is 13 residues long. Germline CDR1 reads MNHEY; CDR2 reads SVGAGI. Trimming cost V 6 bases and J 0 bases, with 8 bases left between them.

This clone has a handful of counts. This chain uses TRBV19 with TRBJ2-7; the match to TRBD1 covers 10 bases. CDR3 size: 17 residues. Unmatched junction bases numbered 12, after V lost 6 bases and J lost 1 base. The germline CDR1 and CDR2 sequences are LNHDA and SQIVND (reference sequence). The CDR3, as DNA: TGTGCCAGTAGCGACAGGGGGCCAGCCTTGGGATCCTACGAGCAGTACTTC. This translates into CASSDRGPALGSYEQYF.

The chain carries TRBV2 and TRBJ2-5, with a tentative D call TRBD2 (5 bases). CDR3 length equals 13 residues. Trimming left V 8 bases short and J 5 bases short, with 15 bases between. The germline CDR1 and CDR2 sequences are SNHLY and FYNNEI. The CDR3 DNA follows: TGTGCCAGCGGACTCGGTCATTTGGAGACCCAGTACTTC. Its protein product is CASGLGHLETQYF.

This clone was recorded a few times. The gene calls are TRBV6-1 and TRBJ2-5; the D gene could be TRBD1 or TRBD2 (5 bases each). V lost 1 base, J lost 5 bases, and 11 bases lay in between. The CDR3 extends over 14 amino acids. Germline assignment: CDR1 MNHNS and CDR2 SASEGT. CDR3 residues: CASSEETGTETQYF. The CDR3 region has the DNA TGTGCCAGCAGTGAAGAGACGGGGACGGAGACCCAGTACTTC.

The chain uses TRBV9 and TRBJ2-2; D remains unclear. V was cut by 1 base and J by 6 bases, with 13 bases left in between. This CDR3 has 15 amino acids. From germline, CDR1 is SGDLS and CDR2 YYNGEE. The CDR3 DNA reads TGTGCCAGCAGCGTATATGTGGCGGACGCCGGGGAGCTGTTTTTT. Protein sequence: CASSVYVADAGELFF.

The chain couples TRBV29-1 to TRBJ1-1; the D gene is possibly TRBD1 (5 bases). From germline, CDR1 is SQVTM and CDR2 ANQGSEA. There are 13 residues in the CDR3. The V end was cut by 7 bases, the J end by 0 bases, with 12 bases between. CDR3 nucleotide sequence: TGCAGCGCCGCCACAGGCATGAACACTGAAGCTTTCTTT. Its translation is CSAATGMNTEAFF.

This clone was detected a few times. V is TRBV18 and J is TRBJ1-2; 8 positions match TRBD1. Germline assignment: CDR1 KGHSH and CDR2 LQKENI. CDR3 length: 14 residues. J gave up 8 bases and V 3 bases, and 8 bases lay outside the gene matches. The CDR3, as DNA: TGTGCCAGCTCACCGCCGGACAGGGTTAAGGGCTACACCTTC. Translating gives CASSPPDRVKGYTF.

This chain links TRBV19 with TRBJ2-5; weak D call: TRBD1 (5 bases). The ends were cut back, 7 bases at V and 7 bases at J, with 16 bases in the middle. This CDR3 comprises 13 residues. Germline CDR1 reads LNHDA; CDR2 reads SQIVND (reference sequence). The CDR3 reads CASTDITLGTQYF. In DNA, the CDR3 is TGTGCCAGTACGGACATAACCTTAGGGACCCAGTACTTC.

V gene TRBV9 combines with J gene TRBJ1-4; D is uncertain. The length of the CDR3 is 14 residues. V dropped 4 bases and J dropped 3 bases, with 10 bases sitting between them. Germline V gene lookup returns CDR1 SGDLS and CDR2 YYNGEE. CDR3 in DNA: TGTGCCAGCAGCTCCCCTACGGCTAATGAAAAACTGTTTTTT. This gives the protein CASSSPTANEKLFF.

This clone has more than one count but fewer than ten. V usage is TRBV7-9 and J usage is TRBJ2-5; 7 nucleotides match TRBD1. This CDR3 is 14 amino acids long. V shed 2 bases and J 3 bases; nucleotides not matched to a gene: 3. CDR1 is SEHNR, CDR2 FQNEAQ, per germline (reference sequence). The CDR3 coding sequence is TGTGCCAGCAGCTTACACGGGACAGAAGAGACCCAGTACTTC. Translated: CASSLHGTEETQYF.

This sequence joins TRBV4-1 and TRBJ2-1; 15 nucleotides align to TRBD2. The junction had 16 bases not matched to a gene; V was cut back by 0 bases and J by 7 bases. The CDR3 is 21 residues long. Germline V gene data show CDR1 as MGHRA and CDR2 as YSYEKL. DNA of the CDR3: TGCGCCAGCAGCCAAGAAGGTGCGGGACAGGGACTAGCGGGAGGTAGGAATGAGCAGTTCTTC. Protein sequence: CASSQEGAGQGLAGGRNEQFF.